A selection of T cell receptor beta chains follows, all from one sample in a study of blood T cell repertoires in COVID-19. The data were produced by immunoSEQ multiplex PCR, yet TCRdb's version contains in-frame clones alone and is incomplete. Found here are a few hundred thousand clones, approximately 91% of them singletons; the top ten hold 1% to 1.5%. The sequenced sample was PBMCs or T cells enriched from blood (not recorded which). The receptors shown here come from a human donor in a cohort exposed to, infected with or recovered from COVID-19 (not recorded which). The donor label of this sample is uncertain. CDR3s include the opening cysteine and the closing phenylalanine or tryptophan. The D gene is left open where the match is weak. Expanded clones are given a class, and other clones once, few, many or no size at all.

TGTGCCAGCTCCCCCCGGGGAGGGGAGGACGGAATCTATGGCTACACCTTC CASSPRGGEDGIYGYTF - TRBJ1-2 TRBV18 -
TGTGCCAGCAGCCCGAAGGACAGGGGAGGCGATGGCTACACCTTC CASSPKDRGGDGYTF TRBD1 TRBJ1-2 TRBV7-2 few
TGTGCCAGCAGCCCTAGGACAGGGATCAAAAAGGGGAGCAATCAGCCCCAGCATTTT CASSPRTGIKKGSNQPQHF TRBD1 TRBJ1-5 TRBV7-9 -
TGTGCCAGCAGTCGACAGGGGGTTATGAACACTGAAGCTTTCTTT CASSRQGVMNTEAFF TRBD1 TRBJ1-1 TRBV6-5 -
TGTGCCATCAGAACAGGGGGCGAAACCACTGAAGCTTTCTTT CAIRTGGETTEAFF TRBD1 TRBJ1-1 TRBV10-3 -
TGCGCCAGCAGCTTACAGGGGGCCAACTATGGCTACACCTTC CASSLQGANYGYTF TRBD1 TRBJ1-2 TRBV5-1 -
TGTGCCAGCAGCTTAAAAACAGGGAACACTGAAGCTTTCTTT CASSLKTGNTEAFF - TRBJ1-1 TRBV7-9 -
TGCAGCGTCCCGGGACAGGGGGCGGGTGGCTACACCTTC CSVPGQGAGGYTF TRBD1 TRBJ1-2 TRBV29-1 once
TGTGCCAGCAGCCAAGATCTTATTGGGGACTCTAACTATGGCTACACCTTC CASSQDLIGDSNYGYTF - TRBJ1-2 TRBV14 -
TGCAGCGTTGAAAGCGGGGGCCAGGGGGTTAACTATGGCTACACCTTC CSVESGGQGVNYGYTF TRBD1 TRBJ1-2 TRBV29-1 once
TGCGCCAGCAGCCAAATTTTCCGGGACAGGGGGCAGGACGAGCAGTACTTC CASSQIFRDRGQDEQYF TRBD1 TRBJ2-7 TRBV4-3 -
TGCGCCAGCAGTATTGGACAGTCCTACGAGCAGTACTTC CASSIGQSYEQYF - TRBJ2-7 TRBV10-2 -
TGTGCCAGCAGCGTAGCCACTCTACCCTCCTACGAGCAGTACTTC CASSVATLPSYEQYF - TRBJ2-7 TRBV9 -
TGTGCCAGCAGCCGTGGACAGGGAGATCCTCTTGGGACAGATACGCAGTATTTT CASSRGQGDPLGTDTQYF TRBD1 TRBJ2-3 TRBV3-1/TRBV3-2 -
TGTGCCTGGAGCGGGACAGTCGACTATGGCTACACCTTC CAWSGTVDYGYTF TRBD1 TRBJ1-2 TRBV30 -
TGTGCTAGTGGTTTTATGTTACAGACGAATCAGCCCCAGCATTTT CASGFMLQTNQPQHF - TRBJ1-5 TRBV12-5 -
TGTGCCAGCAGCTTTGGGCTAGCGGGGGCCTTTGGAAACGAGCAGTACTTC CASSFGLAGAFGNEQYF TRBD2 TRBJ2-7 TRBV11-2 -
TGTGCCTGGACCCCGGGGTATAATTCACCCCTCCACTTT CAWTPGYNSPLHF - TRBJ1-6 TRBV30 once
TGTGCCAGCAGTTGGCGGTTTCTGGGAGGGGGGGGCTACGAGCAGTACTTC CASSWRFLGGGGYEQYF - TRBJ2-7 TRBV28 once
TGCGCCAGCAGCCAAGATAAAGGGGTCAACACCATATATTTT CASSQDKGVNTIYF - TRBJ1-3 TRBV4-3 -
TGTGCCAGTAGTCGGGCAGGGGGCTTGGAGACCCAGTACTTC CASSRAGGLETQYF TRBD1 TRBJ2-5 TRBV19 -
TGTGCCAGTTACGGACAGGGGGCGATTGAAGCTTTCTTT CASYGQGAIEAFF TRBD1 TRBJ1-1 TRBV13 -
TGTGCCTGGAGGGGACAGGGAAGCTCACCCCTCCACTTT CAWRGQGSSPLHF TRBD1 TRBJ1-6 TRBV30 -
TGTGCCAGCAGTCCCCGACAGGGGGGGGAGCTGTTTTTT CASSPRQGGELFF TRBD1 TRBJ2-2 TRBV12-3/TRBV12-4 -
TGTGCCAGCTCCCTTCTTCCGGGACAGGGAATCCACGAGCAGTACTTC CASSLLPGQGIHEQYF TRBD1 TRBJ2-7 TRBV18 -
TGTGCCAGCTTTCCGGGACTACCTGGGGATGAGCAGTTCTTC CASFPGLPGDEQFF TRBD2 TRBJ2-1 TRBV18 -
TGTGCCAGCAGAACGACAGGGGATGATCAGCCCCAGCATTTT CASRTTGDDQPQHF TRBD1 TRBJ1-5 TRBV6-5 -
TGTGCCAGCAGGCCAAAAGAAGGGACTCCGAGCTCTGGGGCCAACGTCCTGACTTTC CASRPKEGTPSSGANVLTF - TRBJ2-6 TRBV9 -
TGTGCCTGGAGGGGAGGGGCTGAAGCTTTCTTT CAWRGGAEAFF - TRBJ1-1 TRBV30 once
TGTGCCAGCAGCGCATCGGAGGTCTACAATCAGCCCCAGCATTTT CASSASEVYNQPQHF - TRBJ1-5 TRBV9 few
TGCGCCAGCAGCCAAGAGTCGACAGGGCTTAGCACAGATACGCAGTATTTT CASSQESTGLSTDTQYF TRBD1 TRBJ2-3 TRBV4-1 -
TGTGCCAGCTCGTTGACAGGGGATGACTATGGCTACACCTTC CASSLTGDDYGYTF TRBD1 TRBJ1-2 TRBV18 -
TGCGCCAGCAGCCAGGGACTAGCGACGACCCCCTACGAGCAGTACTTC CASSQGLATTPYEQYF TRBD2 TRBJ2-7 TRBV5-1 -
TGTGCCAGTAGTATGCAGCTCAGGGGGCGGACTGAAGCTTTCTTT CASSMQLRGRTEAFF TRBD1 TRBJ1-1 TRBV19 -
TGTGCCAGTAGAGGCGGGACGGAGCAGTACTTC CASRGGTEQYF - TRBJ2-7 TRBV19 -
TGTGCCAGCTCACGGGGGGCCCATGAGCAGTTCTTC CASSRGAHEQFF - TRBJ2-1 TRBV27 -
TGTGCCAGCAGTTTTCGCGGCGGAGGAAGGGATGGAAACACCATATATTTT CASSFRGGGRDGNTIYF - TRBJ1-3 TRBV28 once
TGTGCCAGCAGTGATCGGGACAGGTACACAGATACGCAGTATTTT CASSDRDRYTDTQYF TRBD1 TRBJ2-3 TRBV6-4 -
TGTGCCAGCAGCCTACAGGGGTCCGGTTCACCCCTCCACTTT CASSLQGSGSPLHF TRBD1 TRBJ1-6 TRBV9 -
TGTGCCAGCAGCGTAGCCTCTGGTAGCCATGAGCAGTTCTTC CASSVASGSHEQFF - TRBJ2-1 TRBV9 -
TGCGCCAGCAGTGAGTCGGGGGGAACAGGGGGCCCTCCTCAGCCCCAGCATTTT CASSESGGTGGPPQPQHF TRBD1 TRBJ1-5 TRBV10-1 -
TGTGCCAGCAGCGTAGTGGAGGGTAACACTGAAGCTTTCTTT CASSVVEGNTEAFF - TRBJ1-1 TRBV9 -
TGTGCCAGCAGTGTCGGCAGGGCTGAGACCCAGTACTTC CASSVGRAETQYF - TRBJ2-5 TRBV2 -
TGTGCCAGCAGCGTAGGGGGCCGGTCTTGGAATGAGCAGTTCTTC CASSVGGRSWNEQFF - TRBJ2-1 TRBV9 once
TGTGCCAGCAGCTCAAGCGGGGGGCAAAGCGAGACCCAGTACTTC CASSSSGGQSETQYF TRBD2 TRBJ2-5 TRBV7-2 -
TGTGCCAGCACCCCGACTAACTCCTACGAGCAGTACTTC CASTPTNSYEQYF - TRBJ2-7 TRBV7-9 -
TGTGCCAGCAGTGAATCGAGTCAATATGGCTACACCTTC CASSESSQYGYTF - TRBJ1-2 TRBV6-1 -
TGTGCCACCAGCAGAGCTAGCGGGGGGGCTTGGGAGCAGTTCTTC CATSRASGGAWEQFF TRBD2 TRBJ2-1 TRBV15 once
TGCGCCAGCAGCCTCAGATGGGCTGGTCAGGTGAACACTGAAGCTTTCTTT CASSLRWAGQVNTEAFF - TRBJ1-1 TRBV4-1 few
TGCGCCAGCAGCCAAGGCCCGGGACAGGGTGGCTACACCTTC CASSQGPGQGGYTF TRBD1 TRBJ1-2 TRBV4-3 few
TGTGCCAGCAGTGCTCGGGGCACTGAAGCTTTCTTT CASSARGTEAFF - TRBJ1-1 TRBV25-1 -
TGCAGTGCTAGTCGAGGATTAGCTGAAGCTTTCTTT CSASRGLAEAFF - TRBJ1-1 TRBV20-1 once
TGTGCCAGCAGTGGGGGGGGTTGGTACCAAGAGACCCAGTACTTC CASSGGGWYQETQYF TRBD2 TRBJ2-5 TRBV25-1 -
TGTGCCAGCAGCTTGTTTAGGACAGGGCATGGCTACACCTTC CASSLFRTGHGYTF TRBD1 TRBJ1-2 TRBV5-5 -
TGTGCCAGCAGTTTAACTCCGGGGCGGGGGGAAGCTTTCTTT CASSLTPGRGEAFF - TRBJ1-1 TRBV27 -